Listed below are T cell receptor beta chains from one sample, sequenced in a study of cytomegalovirus exposure and HLA in healthy donors. TCRdb keeps only in-frame clones here, not all; method: immunoSEQ multiplex PCR. This sample has about 200,000 clones, with about 82% found just once. Sequencing was performed on PBMCs. These receptors came from a woman in her fifties or sixties in good health and CMV-seronegative. Both conserved end residues are part of each CDR3. D genes are given only for firm matches. Part of the rows lack a size; the others show once, few, many or a class for expanded clones.

d_gene: TRBD1
j_gene: TRBJ2-5
v_gene: TRBV11-2
len: 16
abundance: .
CDR3nt: TGTGCCAGCAGCCCGATACCGGGACAGGGATACGAGACCCAGTACTTC
CDR3aa: CASSPIPGQGYETQYF

d_gene: .
j_gene: TRBJ2-1
v_gene: TRBV19
len: 13
abundance: .
CDR3nt: TGTGCCAGCCGGAGAAGATCCTACAATGAGCAGTTCTTC
CDR3aa: CASRRRSYNEQFF

d_gene: TRBD1
j_gene: TRBJ1-2
v_gene: TRBV9
len: 18
abundance: .
CDR3nt: TGTGCCAGCAGCGTAGAAATGGGGACAGGGGGCGAAGACTATGGCTACACCTTC
CDR3aa: CASSVEMGTGGEDYGYTF

d_gene: .
j_gene: TRBJ2-5
v_gene: TRBV19
len: 13
abundance: .
CDR3nt: TGTGCCAGTAGTGTCGACAGGAGTGAGACCCAGTACTTC
CDR3aa: CASSVDRSETQYF

d_gene: TRBD2
j_gene: TRBJ2-3
v_gene: TRBV5-1
len: 16
abundance: .
CDR3nt: TGCGCCAGCAGCTTGGTAGATACTAGCGGCACAGATACGCAGTATTTT
CDR3aa: CASSLVDTSGTDTQYF

d_gene: .
j_gene: TRBJ2-3
v_gene: TRBV4-2
len: 13
abundance: .
CDR3nt: TGTGCCAGCAGCCCGACTCCCGCGGATACGCAGTATTTT
CDR3aa: CASSPTPADTQYF

d_gene: TRBD1
j_gene: TRBJ2-2
v_gene: TRBV15
len: 14
abundance: .
CDR3nt: TGTGCCACCGGGGGGACAGGAGACACCGGGGAGCTGTTTTTT
CDR3aa: CATGGTGDTGELFF

d_gene: TRBD2
j_gene: TRBJ2-6
v_gene: TRBV9
len: 18
abundance: .
CDR3nt: TGTGCCAGCAGCGGAAGACTAGCGGTTAACTCTGGGGCCAACGTCCTGACTTTC
CDR3aa: CASSGRLAVNSGANVLTF

d_gene: .
j_gene: TRBJ2-1
v_gene: TRBV6-4
len: 13
abundance: .
CDR3nt: TGTGCCAGCAGCAGCGCTCTCACCACTGAGCAGTTCTTC
CDR3aa: CASSSALTTEQFF

d_gene: .
j_gene: TRBJ1-1
v_gene: TRBV18
len: 14
abundance: once
CDR3nt: TGTGCCAGCTCACCCTACCAAGCGAACACTGAAGCTTTCTTT
CDR3aa: CASSPYQANTEAFF

d_gene: TRBD2
j_gene: TRBJ2-1
v_gene: TRBV30
len: 15
abundance: .
CDR3nt: TGTGCCGGCCTACCGGGACTAGCGGGACTTAATGAGCAGTTCTTC
CDR3aa: CAGLPGLAGLNEQFF

d_gene: TRBD2
j_gene: TRBJ2-7
v_gene: TRBV15
len: 15
abundance: .
CDR3nt: TGTGCCACCAGCACCCAGGGACTAGCGGGAGGCGAGCAGTACTTC
CDR3aa: CATSTQGLAGGEQYF

d_gene: .
j_gene: TRBJ2-3
v_gene: TRBV28
len: 16
abundance: .
CDR3nt: TGTGCCAGCAGCTCGGGGTGGCGGAAACCCACAGATACGCAGTATTTT
CDR3aa: CASSSGWRKPTDTQYF

d_gene: .
j_gene: TRBJ1-1
v_gene: TRBV6-5
len: 13
abundance: .
CDR3nt: TGTGCCAGCAGTAATACGCGGAACACTGAAGCTTTCTTT
CDR3aa: CASSNTRNTEAFF

d_gene: TRBD1
j_gene: TRBJ2-4
v_gene: TRBV7-8
len: 16
abundance: .
CDR3nt: TGTGCCAGCAGCTCAGACCCCCGGACAGGGAAAAACATTCAGTACTTC
CDR3aa: CASSSDPRTGKNIQYF

d_gene: TRBD1
j_gene: TRBJ1-2
v_gene: TRBV15
len: 15
abundance: .
CDR3nt: TGTGCCACCAGCAGTCGGACAGGGCGTCTATATGGCTACACCTTC
CDR3aa: CATSSRTGRLYGYTF

d_gene: TRBD1
j_gene: TRBJ2-7
v_gene: TRBV2
len: 13
abundance: .
CDR3nt: TGTGCCAGCAGGACAGGGAGCTCCTACGAGCAGTACTTC
CDR3aa: CASRTGSSYEQYF

d_gene: TRBD1
j_gene: TRBJ2-1
v_gene: TRBV11-3
len: 15
abundance: few
CDR3nt: TGTGCCAGCAGCTTCAGAGGGGGCGGTTACAATGAGCAGTTCTTC
CDR3aa: CASSFRGGGYNEQFF

d_gene: TRBD1
j_gene: TRBJ2-7
v_gene: TRBV28
len: 15
abundance: .
CDR3nt: TGTGCCAGCAGTTCGACCGGGACAGGGGGTCACGAGCAGTACTTC
CDR3aa: CASSSTGTGGHEQYF

d_gene: .
j_gene: TRBJ1-6
v_gene: TRBV7-9
len: 15
abundance: once
CDR3nt: TGTGCCAGCAGCTCCAGGGGTTCCTATAATTCACCCCTCCACTTT
CDR3aa: CASSSRGSYNSPLHF

d_gene: .
j_gene: TRBJ1-1
v_gene: TRBV27
len: 14
abundance: .
CDR3nt: TGTGCCAGCAGTTACCTCGGAGGGAACACTGAAGCTTTCTTT
CDR3aa: CASSYLGGNTEAFF

d_gene: TRBD2
j_gene: TRBJ2-1
v_gene: TRBV5-1
len: 16
abundance: .
CDR3nt: TGCGCCAGCAGCTTTACTAGCGGCAGATCCTACAATGAGCAGTTCTTC
CDR3aa: CASSFTSGRSYNEQFF

d_gene: TRBD2
j_gene: TRBJ2-7
v_gene: TRBV7-2
len: 15
abundance: .
CDR3nt: TGTGCCAGCAGCTCGAGGTTAGCGGGAGCCTACGAGCAGTACTTC
CDR3aa: CASSSRLAGAYEQYF

d_gene: TRBD1
j_gene: TRBJ1-2
v_gene: TRBV27
len: 15
abundance: .
CDR3nt: TGTGCCAGCAGTTTCTACAGGGGCTATCACTATGGCTACACCTTC
CDR3aa: CASSFYRGYHYGYTF

d_gene: .
j_gene: TRBJ1-1
v_gene: TRBV4-2
len: 15
abundance: few
CDR3nt: TGTGCCAGCAGCCAAGATTGGGCAGGAAAGACTGAAGCTTTCTTT
CDR3aa: CASSQDWAGKTEAFF

d_gene: .
j_gene: TRBJ2-5
v_gene: TRBV11-2
len: 13
abundance: .
CDR3nt: TGTGCCAGCAGCTTGGGGGCCGTTGAGACCCAGTACTTC
CDR3aa: CASSLGAVETQYF